The 17 T cell receptor beta chains in this list originate from one sample, sequenced in a study of shared clonotypes between healthy human individuals. TCRdb's copy holds only in-frame clones and misses some; the assay was immunoSEQ multiplex PCR. There are around 2.3 million clones in the sample; about 94% occur only once, and approximately 0.13% lies in the top ten. Input material: naive CD4+ T cells sorted from blood. The subset denotes: CD45RA+ positively selected. The receptors shown here come from a man aged 18-30 years in good health.

As for this clone: The sample holds other DNA sequences that translate to the same CDR3. The J gene is TRBJ2-7, the V gene TRBV5-1; D might be TRBD1 (6 bases). The ends were cut back, 2 bases at V and 0 bases at J, with 9 bases in the middle. The CDR3 has 14 amino acids. Germline loops: CDR1 SGHRS, CDR2 YFSETQ. The CDR3 sequence is CASSLGTPSYEQYF. The CDR3 region has the DNA TGCGCCAGCAGCTTAGGGACACCCTCCTACGAGCAGTACTTC.

This sequence joins TRBV5-4 and TRBJ2-2; D is possibly TRBD1 or TRBD2 (5 bases each). This CDR3 contains 14 residues. The ends were cut back, 7 bases at V and 3 bases at J, with 13 bases in the middle. Per the germline V gene, CDR1 is SGHNT and CDR2 is YYREEE (reference sequence). The CDR3 DNA reads as TGTGCCAGCCGACCTATGGGGGACACCGGGGAGCTGTTTTTT. This translates into CASRPMGDTGELFF.

Of note for this clone: This sample includes further DNA sequences coding for the same CDR3. The chain links TRBV20-1 to TRBJ2-3; possible D gene TRBD1, 5 bases. CDR1 is DFQATT and CDR2 is SNEGSKA in the germline V gene (reference sequence). The CDR3 consists of 11 residues. V was shortened by 5 bases and J by 5 bases, with 8 bases between the two germline ends. Here the CDR3 DNA reads TGCAGTGCTCTTAGGGGAGATACGCAGTATTTT. Encoded protein: CSALRGDTQYF.

The chain combines TRBV5-6 with TRBJ1-4; maybe TRBD1 (5 bases). Germline V gene data show CDR1 as SGHDT and CDR2 as YYEEEE. This CDR3 region has 14 residues. Deletions cut 6 bases from V and 4 bases from J, with 13 bases between. The CDR3 coding sequence is TGTGCCAGCACCCTGCGGGGCTTTAATGAAAAACTGTTTTTT. It encodes CASTLRGFNEKLFF.

This chain links TRBV6-1 with TRBJ2-3, with D hard to call. V was pared by 6 bases and J by 2 bases, with 12 bases between. Germline V gene data show CDR1 as MNHNS and CDR2 as SASEGT. This CDR3 spans 14 amino acids. The DNA of the CDR3 is TGTGCCAGCAGGGCCAGAGACATCACAGATACGCAGTATTTT. Its protein is CASRARDITDTQYF.

The chain links TRBV7-2 to TRBJ1-3; no firm D call. V was clipped by 2 bases and J by 2 bases, with 7 bases between them. Germline CDR1 and CDR2: SGHTA and FQGNSA. The CDR3 totals 14 residues. As DNA, the CDR3 is TGTGCCAGCAGCTTATCGTGGGCTGGAAACACCATATATTTT. Translating gives CASSLSWAGNTIYF.

This chain connects TRBV29-1 to TRBJ2-6, with D tentatively TRBD1 (5 bases). Germline V gene data show CDR1 as SQVTM and CDR2 as ANQGSEA. CDR3 length: 13 residues. The CDR3 region has the DNA TGCACTGTGACAGTAGCTGGGGCCAACGTCCTGACTTTC. Translated, it gives CTVTVAGANVLTF.

The CDR3 DNA sequence: TGTGCCAGCTCACCTGTCAGCGGGAGTCGATACGAGCAGTACTTC. It translates to CASSPVSGSRYEQYF. The gene calls are TRBV18 and TRBJ2-7; 8 bases line up with TRBD2. The CDR3 covers 15 residues. The trim removed 3 bases at V and 4 bases at J, leaving 8 bases unmatched. Germline CDR1 is KGHSH and CDR2 is LQKENI.

The V call is TRBV13, the J call TRBJ1-6, with D tentatively TRBD1 (5 bases). The CDR3 loop spans 14 amino acids. CDR1 is PRHDT and CDR2 is FYEKMQ in the germline V gene (reference sequence). With 0 bases removed from V and 7 bases from J, the gap between germline ends came to 7 bases. The DNA for the CDR3 is TGTGCCAGCAGCTTAGGAGACAGAAATTCACCCCTCCACTTT. Protein: CASSLGDRNSPLHF.

The rearrangement links TRBV1 to TRBJ1-5; TRBD1 is the table's D call and was not checked against the DNA. TRBV1 is classified as a pseudogene. The CDR3 has 19 residues. The DNA for the CDR3 is TGCACCAGCAGCCAAGGCAAGGGACAGGGGCTTAAGGGCAATCAGCCCCAGCATTTT. Protein sequence: CTSSQGKGQGLKGNQPQHF.

V usage is TRBV2 and J usage is TRBJ2-5; 7 nucleotides align to TRBD1. Germline lookup yields CDR1 SNHLY and CDR2 FYNNEI. This CDR3 comprises 13 residues. V lost 6 bases to trimming and J lost 4 bases; unmatched junction nucleotides: 5. The DNA of the CDR3 is TGTGCCAGCAGCCTACAGGGGACAGAGACCCAGTACTTC. Its translation is CASSLQGTETQYF.

In regard to this clone: Within the sample, other DNA sequences also encode this same CDR3. This sequence joins TRBV6-5 and TRBJ1-6; D might be TRBD1 (6 bases). The CDR3 spans 15 residues. The germline CDR1 and CDR2 sequences are MNHEY and SVGAGI. V was trimmed by 0 bases and J by 10 bases, leaving 13 bases between them. CDR3 sequence reads: CASSYSTQGNSPLHF. The CDR3 coding sequence is TGTGCCAGCAGTTACTCGACACAGGGAAACTCACCCCTCCACTTT.

The V and J genes are TRBV7-2 and TRBJ2-7; TRBD1 matches at 10 bases. Germline values: CDR1 SGHTA, CDR2 FQGNSA. The CDR3 has 15 amino acids. V lost 1 base, J lost 6 bases, and 6 bases stayed unmatched. The CDR3 loop is CASSLVGQGVSEQYF. The CDR3 coding sequence is TGTGCCAGCAGCTTAGTCGGACAGGGGGTCTCCGAGCAGTACTTC.

The chain's CDR3 is CAISDLGQGYGYTF. The CDR3 bases are TGTGCCATCAGTGATTTAGGACAAGGCTATGGCTACACCTTC. V and J are TRBV10-3 and TRBJ1-2; a possible D gene is TRBD1 (5 bases). Germline lookup yields CDR1 ENHRY and CDR2 SYGVKD. The CDR3 consists of 14 residues. Trimming removed 3 bases at V and 4 bases at J, with 12 bases between.

V gene TRBV11-3 combines with J gene TRBJ2-5; 7 bases line up with TRBD2. The CDR3 covers 13 residues. The germline V gene encodes CDR1 SGHNT and CDR2 YENEEA. The J segment lost 9 bases and the V segment lost 5 bases, leaving 9 bases of the junction unmatched. The CDR3 DNA is TGTGCCAGCAGCCAAACGACTAGCCGGGCCCAGTACTTC. Translating gives CASSQTTSRAQYF.

The chain recombines TRBV28 with TRBJ1-1, with 8 bases matching TRBD1. The CDR3 is 13 residues long. J lost 5 bases, V lost 6 bases, and 5 bases had no gene match. From germline, CDR1 is MDHEN and CDR2 SYDVKM. CDR3 loop: CASSRTGITEAFF. CDR3 DNA sequence: TGTGCCAGCAGCCGGACAGGGATTACTGAAGCTTTCTTT. Filled out from reference TRBV28 and TRBJ1-1, the complete variable domain reads DVKVTQSSRYLVKRTGEKVFLECVQDMDHENMFWYRQDPGLGLRLIYFSYDVKMKEKGDIPEGYSVSREKKERFSLILESASTNQTSMYLCASSRTGITEAFFGQGTRLTVV.

The J gene is TRBJ2-7, the V gene TRBV7-9, with D possibly being TRBD1 (6 bases). Per the germline V gene, CDR1 is SEHNR and CDR2 is FQNEAQ (reference sequence). The CDR3 sequence is 15 residues long. Trimming stripped 4 bases from V and 1 base from J, with 14 bases between. CDR3 loop: CASSSPPGESYEQYF. CDR3 coding DNA: TGTGCCAGCAGCTCCCCCCCAGGGGAATCCTACGAGCAGTACTTC.